Below are 29 T cell receptor beta chains sequenced from a single sample in a study of T cells in pancreatic ductal adenocarcinoma. Measured with immunoSEQ multiplex PCR; TCRdb has only the in-frame clones, and not every one. The sample carries around 100,000 clones, about 95% recorded once. No neoadjuvant therapy was given to the selected pancreatic ductal adenocarcinoma patients before their surgery. Material: PBMCs. These TCRs come from a human donor with pancreatic ductal adenocarcinoma.

The V gene is TRBV6-5, the J gene TRBJ2-3, with TRBD2 matching over 10 bases. V shed 6 bases and J 2 bases; nucleotides not matched to a gene: 2. Germline assignment: CDR1 MNHEY and CDR2 SVGAGI. This CDR3 region has 14 residues. The CDR3 protein is CASRLAGNTDTQYF. The CDR3 coding sequence is TGTGCCAGCAGACTAGCGGGGAACACAGATACGCAGTATTTT.

The rearrangement joins TRBV4-3 to TRBJ2-4, with 9 bases lining up with TRBD1. Germline V gene sequence: CDR1 LGHNA, CDR2 YSLEER. The ends lost 4 bases at V and 3 bases at J; junction bases unmatched: 7. The CDR3 consists of 16 residues. The CDR3 coding sequence is TGCGCCAGCAGCCCTACAGGGGGCTTAGTCAAAAACATTCAGTACTTC. It encodes CASSPTGGLVKNIQYF.

The chain combines TRBV20-1 with TRBJ2-7; a weak D match, TRBD1 (5 bases). CDR1 is DFQATT, CDR2 SNEGSKA, per germline (reference sequence). V was shortened by 3 bases and J by 3 bases, with 6 bases between the two germline ends. This CDR3 region has 11 residues. The CDR3 coding sequence is TGCAGTGCTAGCAGGGACTACGAGCAGTACTTC. Translated: CSASRDYEQYF.

The V and J genes are TRBV9 and TRBJ2-7, with TRBD2 matching 8 bases. V lost 2 bases to trimming and J lost 7 bases; unmatched junction nucleotides: 8. The CDR3 sequence is 14 residues long. Per germline, CDR1 SGDLS and CDR2 YYNGEE. The CDR3 region has the DNA TGTGCCAGCAGCGTGTCAGCGGGAGCGAGGGAGCAGTACTTC. Protein sequence: CASSVSAGAREQYF.

The gene calls are TRBV5-8 and TRBJ1-5; the D gene is possibly TRBD1 (6 bases). The V gene's germline CDR1 is SGHTS and CDR2 YDEGEE. The CDR3 covers 15 residues. Trimming removed 4 bases at V and 0 bases at J, with 11 bases between. CDR3 bases: TGTGCCAGCAGCGCAGGGGATTATAGCAATCAGCCCCAGCATTTT. It yields the protein CASSAGDYSNQPQHF.

V and J are TRBV11-1 and TRBJ1-5, with 7 positions matching TRBD1. V dropped 5 bases and J dropped 7; count of bases not matched to a gene: 5. This CDR3 contains 13 residues. In germline, CDR1 is SGHAT, CDR2 FQDESV (reference sequence). The DNA of the CDR3 is TGTGCCAGCAGCCTAGACAGGGCACAGCCCCAGCATTTT. It translates to CASSLDRAQPQHF. Full variable domain (rest looked up from reference TRBV11-1 and TRBJ1-5): EAEVAQSPRYKITEKSQAVAFWCDPISGHATLYWYRQILGQGPELLVQFQDESVVDDSQLPKDRFSAERLKGVDSTLKIQPAELGDSAMYLCASSLDRAQPQHFGDGTRLSIL.

The chain has TRBV27 and TRBJ2-3, with 16 positions matching TRBD2. The CDR3 is 19 amino acids. V was clipped by 5 bases and J by 2 bases; unmatched bases: 10. The V gene's germline CDR1 is MNHEY and CDR2 SMNVEV (reference sequence). In nucleotides, the CDR3 is TGTGCCAGCAGTACACCGGGACTAGCGGGAGGGGGGGCCACAGATACGCAGTATTTT. Protein product: CASSTPGLAGGGATDTQYF.

The J gene is TRBJ2-1, the V gene TRBV7-9, with D tentatively TRBD2 (5 bases). V lost 2 bases and J lost 11, with 7 bases in between. Germline CDR1 reads SEHNR; CDR2 reads FQNEAQ (reference sequence). This CDR3 is built from 11 residues. CDR3: CASSLNGKQFF. CDR3 in DNA: TGTGCCAGCAGCTTAAACGGGAAGCAGTTCTTC. Together with reference TRBV7-9 and TRBJ2-1, the CDR3 gives the full variable domain: DTGVSQNPRHKITKRGQNVTFRCDPISEHNRLYWYRQTLGQGPEFLTYFQNEAQLEKSRLLSDRFSAERPKGSFSTLEIQRTEQGDSAMYLCASSLNGKQFFGPGTRLTVL.

CDR3 sequence: CASSLLPRLSDEQFF. CDR3 in DNA: TGTGCCAGCAGCCTCCTCCCTCGTCTCAGCGATGAGCAGTTCTTC. V is TRBV4-2 and J is TRBJ2-1, with unresolved D. The germline V gene encodes CDR1 LGHNA and CDR2 YNFKEQ. Between the trimmed V and J ends, which lost 4 bases and 8 bases, there was a span of 18 bases. The CDR3 length is 15 residues.

The chain joins TRBV19 to TRBJ2-7, with 9 bases identical to TRBD2. Unmatched junction bases numbered 4, after V lost 2 bases and J lost 2 bases. CDR3 size: 15 residues. Germline CDR1 LNHDA, CDR2 SQIVND (reference sequence). CDR3 DNA: TGTGCCAGTAGTATACGGCCTAGCGGGACCTACGAGCAGTACTTC. The encoded protein is CASSIRPSGTYEQYF.

The chain links TRBV30 to TRBJ1-5, with TRBD1 matching 8 bases. The junction had 6 bases not matched to a gene; V was cut back by 3 bases and J by 5 bases. CDR1 and CDR2 (germline): GTSNPN, SVGIG (reference sequence). CDR3 length: 14 residues. The CDR3 DNA is TGTGCCTGGAGGCGACAGGGGAGCTATCAGCCCCAGCATTTT. This translates into CAWRRQGSYQPQHF.

This sequence joins TRBV27 and TRBJ2-1; a weak D match, TRBD2 (5 bases). The germline gives CDR1 MNHEY, CDR2 SMNVEV (reference sequence). The CDR3 length is 13 residues. With 5 bases removed from V and 5 bases from J, the gap between germline ends came to 10 bases. The CDR3 sequence: CASSNSADNEQFF. DNA of the CDR3: TGTGCCAGCAGTAATAGCGCCGACAATGAGCAGTTCTTC.

This chain connects TRBV27 to TRBJ2-2; D is uncertain. Germline CDR1 and CDR2: MNHEY and SMNVEV (reference sequence). Deletions cut 7 bases from V and 4 bases from J, with 4 bases between. This CDR3 is built from 11 residues. DNA for the CDR3: TGTGCCAGCATCTTCACCGGGGAGCTGTTTTTT. Its protein is CASIFTGELFF.

V and J are TRBV28 and TRBJ2-7, with TRBD1 matching over 10 bases. The CDR3 extends over 15 amino acids. Trimming took 6 bases from V and 2 from J; bases not matched to a gene: 7. Germline V gene sequence: CDR1 MDHEN, CDR2 SYDVKM. The CDR3 here is CASRGQGLGAYEQYF. The DNA for the CDR3 is TGTGCCAGCAGGGGACAGGGGTTGGGGGCCTACGAGCAGTACTTC.

This clone was picked up one time. V is TRBV6-5 and J is TRBJ1-4, with 7 bases fitting TRBD1. The germline V gene encodes CDR1 MNHEY and CDR2 SVGAGI. V shed 5 bases and J 7 bases; nucleotides not matched to a gene: 10. The CDR3 sequence is 15 residues long. The CDR3 nucleotides read TGTGCCAGCAGTCCAAACAGGGGCGGCCCTGAAAAACTGTTTTTT. Translated, it gives CASSPNRGGPEKLFF.

This clone was recorded only once. The chain uses TRBV4-1 and TRBJ2-7; 12 bases map to TRBD2. Germline CDR1 is MGHRA and CDR2 is YSYEKL. The CDR3 is 16 amino acids. V lost 2 bases to trimming and J lost 3 bases; unmatched junction nucleotides: 5. In nucleotides, the CDR3 is TGCGCCAGCAGCCAAAATCGGACTAGCGGGAACTACGAGCAGTACTTC. Translating it yields CASSQNRTSGNYEQYF.

The CDR3: CASSVGSYEQFF. DNA of the CDR3: TGTGCCAGCAGCGTCGGTAGCTATGAGCAGTTCTTC. The rearrangement joins TRBV9 to TRBJ2-1; D call uncertain. This CDR3 region has 12 residues. V gave up 2 bases and J gave up 8 bases, with 8 bases separating them. CDR1 is SGDLS, CDR2 YYNGEE, per germline. The full variable domain, in which reference TRBV9 and TRBJ2-1 provide the parts outside the CDR3, is DSGVTQTPKHLITATGQRVTLRCSPRSGDLSVYWYQQSLDQGLQFLIQYYNGEERAKGNILERFSAQQFPDLHSELNLSSLELGDSALYFCASSVGSYEQFFGPGTRLTVL.

The chain has TRBV5-1 and TRBJ2-2, with TRBD1 matching over 7 bases. The CDR3 length is 15 residues. After removal of 4 bases from V and 0 bases from J, the junction contained 3 bases not matched to a gene. The V gene's germline CDR1 is SGHRS and CDR2 YFSETQ. CDR3 loop: CASSEGGSNTGELFF. The CDR3 DNA reads as TGCGCCAGCAGCGAAGGGGGCTCGAACACCGGGGAGCTGTTTTTT.

The chain combines TRBV15 with TRBJ2-1; the match to TRBD2 covers 9 bases. This CDR3 has 13 residues. V dropped 4 bases and J dropped 8; count of bases not matched to a gene: 3. Per the germline V gene, CDR1 is LNHNV and CDR2 is YYDKDF (reference sequence). The CDR3 protein is CATSTSGNDEQFF. In DNA, the CDR3 is TGTGCCACCAGCACTAGCGGGAACGATGAGCAGTTCTTC. Complete variable domain (other parts from reference TRBV15 and TRBJ2-1): DAMVIQNPRYQVTQFGKPVTLSCSQTLNHNVMYWYQQKSSQAPKLLFHYYDKDFNNEADTPDNFQSRRPNTSFCFLDIRSPGLGDTAMYLCATSTSGNDEQFFGPGTRLTVL.

The chain combines TRBV10-1 with TRBJ2-1, with 9 bases lining up with TRBD1. This CDR3 is 15 amino acids long. Germline loops: CDR1 WNHNN, CDR2 SYGVQD (reference sequence). With V trimmed by 0 bases and J by 8 bases, 5 bases remained unmatched. The CDR3: CASSESGQGKDEQFF. CDR3 nucleotide sequence: TGCGCCAGCAGTGAGTCGGGACAGGGTAAGGATGAGCAGTTCTTC.

The rearrangement joins TRBV7-8 to TRBJ1-5; the D gene is possibly TRBD1 (5 bases). CDR1 and CDR2 from the germline V gene are SGHVS and FQNEAQ. V lost 2 bases to trimming and J lost 0 bases, with 17 bases between them. The CDR3 covers 18 residues. This CDR3 reads CASSLMGPYPYSNQPQHF. CDR3 coding DNA: TGTGCCAGCAGCTTAATGGGGCCTTACCCTTATAGCAATCAGCCCCAGCATTTT.

The chain combines TRBV11-2 with TRBJ1-1; D might be TRBD1 (6 bases). CDR1 is SGHAT, CDR2 FQNNGV, per germline. V was trimmed by 2 bases and J by 3 bases, leaving 13 bases between them. The CDR3 runs 15 residues. For the CDR3, the DNA is TGTGCCAGCAGCTTAATATCACAGGGCTACACTGAAGCTTTCTTT. Its translation: CASSLISQGYTEAFF.

The V and J genes are TRBV30 and TRBJ1-3, with 8 bases aligning to TRBD1. The CDR3 is 15 amino acids. Losses at the gene ends were 1 base for V and 3 bases for J; bases not matched to a gene: 5. In germline, CDR1 is GTSNPN, CDR2 SVGIG (reference sequence). The CDR3 spells CAWSAGGQGGNTIYF. DNA of the CDR3: TGTGCCTGGAGTGCCGGCGGACAGGGTGGAAACACCATATATTTT.

The chain recombines TRBV28 with TRBJ2-7, with unresolved D. Trimming shortened V by 6 bases and J by 2 bases, and 14 bases separated the two germline ends. CDR1 is MDHEN and CDR2 is SYDVKM in the germline V gene. The CDR3 extends over 14 amino acids. CDR3 nucleotides: TGTGCCAGCAGCCCAGCCCAGGTAACCTACGAGCAGTACTTC. It is translated as CASSPAQVTYEQYF. Based on the CDR3 plus reference TRBV28 and TRBJ2-7, the full variable domain is DVKVTQSSRYLVKRTGEKVFLECVQDMDHENMFWYRQDPGLGLRLIYFSYDVKMKEKGDIPEGYSVSREKKERFSLILESASTNQTSMYLCASSPAQVTYEQYFGPGTRLTVT.

V gene TRBV2 combines with J gene TRBJ1-1, with D maybe TRBD1 (5 bases). Germline V CDR1 and CDR2: SNHLY, FYNNEI. CDR3 length: 12 amino acids. V was pared by 6 bases and J by 3 bases, with 8 bases between. The CDR3 region has the DNA TGTGCCAGCAGACGACAGTACACTGAAGCTTTCTTT. Translating gives CASRRQYTEAFF.

This sequence joins TRBV19 and TRBJ1-1; TRBD1 agrees at 7 bases. The CDR3 runs to 15 residues. With 3 bases clipped from V and 0 bases from J, the junction kept 4 bases outside the gene matches. Germline assignment: CDR1 LNHDA and CDR2 SQIVND (reference sequence). In DNA form, the CDR3 reads TGTGCCAGTAGTATGTCAGGGGGTATGAACACTGAAGCTTTCTTT. Protein sequence: CASSMSGGMNTEAFF.

The chain recombines TRBV4-1 with TRBJ1-1; maybe TRBD1 (5 bases). V was clipped by 7 bases and J by 6 bases, with 15 bases between them. The germline V gene encodes CDR1 MGHRA and CDR2 YSYEKL. This CDR3 has 13 amino acids. The CDR3 loop reads CASNPPEGSEAFF. CDR3 DNA: TGCGCCAGCAACCCCCCGGAGGGGTCTGAAGCTTTCTTT.

The V and J genes are TRBV7-3 and TRBJ2-3; 7 nucleotides align to TRBD1. The length of the CDR3 is 14 residues. Germline V gene lookup returns CDR1 SGHTA and CDR2 FQGTGA. With 5 bases clipped from V and 0 bases from J, the junction kept 2 bases outside the gene matches. In nucleotides, the CDR3 is TGTGCCAGCAGCCTCAGGGGGAGCACAGATACGCAGTATTTT. Protein product: CASSLRGSTDTQYF.

The chain couples TRBV7-9 to TRBJ2-7; maybe TRBD1 (6 bases). The V end lost 4 bases, the J end lost 4 bases, and 14 bases lay between the germline ends. CDR1 and CDR2 from the germline V gene are SEHNR and FQNEAQ (reference sequence). This CDR3 contains 14 residues. Here the CDR3 reads CASSSQRTAYEQYF. The DNA of the CDR3 is TGTGCCAGCAGCTCACAAAGGACAGCATACGAGCAGTACTTC.